This T cell receptor (beta chain) is from a study of response to subunit inactivated influenza vaccine. General study points: Only a handful of new T cells, the authors suggested, are recruited with each seasonal influenza vaccination.

The germline gives CDR1 SGHTA, CDR2 FQGNSA. The V end lost 6 bases, the J end lost 5 bases, and 15 bases lay between the germline ends. CDR3 length: 14 amino acids. TCRdb reanalysed the RT-PCR reads using MiXCR and keeps one entry per CDR3 protein. The sample has over 450,000 distinct CDR3 sequences, roughly 13% seen once. Comments on this clonotype: As yet, its antigen is unknown.

This receptor was obtained from a man aged 45-60 years who received an inactivated influenza vaccine. The source was PBMCs from blood, collected roughly 46 days after vaccination. This rearrangement joins TRBV7-2 to TRBJ2-3, with D possibly being TRBD1 or TRBD2 (6 bases each). CDR3 sequence (DNA): TGTGCCAGCAGGGTGGGGGGCGCGAAAGATACGCAGTATTTT. Encoded protein: CASRVGGAKDTQYF.